The 30 T cell receptor beta chains below come from one sample, sequenced in a study of OX40 agonist ivuxolimab in advanced cancers. Some clones are missing from TCRdb's copy, which holds only in-frame ones; the method was immunoSEQ multiplex PCR. The data contain 80,000 to 100,000 clones, more than 85% of them singletons. The sequences come from CD4+ or CD8+ T cells sorted from blood, collected in a trial of the OX40 agonist ivuxolimab. These receptors all stem from an adult with an advanced solid tumor such as melanoma, head and neck, liver or kidney cancer.

The genes are TRBV30 and TRBJ1-1; D gene uncertain. The V gene lost 5 bases and the J gene lost 4 bases, with 17 bases spanning the gap. The CDR3 spans 14 residues. Germline V gene lookup returns CDR1 GTSNPN and CDR2 SVGIG (reference sequence). The chain's CDR3 is CAWARGLDGTEAFF. The CDR3 coding sequence is TGTGCCTGGGCCAGAGGCCTGGACGGCACTGAAGCTTTCTTT.

This clone was counted only a few times. The chain uses TRBV10-2 and TRBJ1-2; tentatively, D is TRBD1 (5 bases). Germline V lookup: CDR1 WSHSY, CDR2 SAAADI. The germline V and J ends were trimmed by 6 bases and 8 bases, with 16 bases remaining between them. The length of the CDR3 is 13 residues. The CDR3 sequence is CASSGGATSGYTF. Here the CDR3 DNA reads TGCGCCAGCAGCGGGGGAGCGACTTCGGGCTACACCTTC.

The gene calls are TRBV5-8 and TRBJ2-3, with 8 bases matching TRBD2. Germline V lookup: CDR1 SGHTS, CDR2 YDEGEE. The V gene end was trimmed by 3 bases and the J gene end by 4 bases; junction bases not matched to a gene: 4. This CDR3 has 14 residues. The CDR3 DNA reads as TGTGCCAGCAGCTCCTTGACTAGCGCAGATACGCAGTATTTT. Translated: CASSSLTSADTQYF. The full variable domain, completed using reference TRBV5-8 and TRBJ2-3, is EAGVTQSPTHLIKTRGQQATLRCSPISGHTSVYWYQQALGLGLQFLLWYDEGEERNRGNFPPRFSGRQFPNYSSELNVNALELEDSALYLCASSSLTSADTQYFGPGTRLTVL.

Comment on this clone: Sequence at one end of the junction differs from germline and may be a read error. This chain uses TRBV7-9 with TRBJ2-1; 9 bases agree with TRBD2. CDR1 and CDR2 from the germline V gene are SEHNR and FQNEAQ (reference sequence). CDR3 length: 15 amino acids. The CDR3 nucleotides are TGTGCCAGCAACTTACTTAGCGGGAGTACCAATGAGCAGTTCTTC. Translating it yields CASNLLSGSTNEQFF.

V usage is TRBV27 and J usage is TRBJ2-3; D unclear. Per germline, CDR1 MNHEY and CDR2 SMNVEV (reference sequence). There are 13 residues in the CDR3. Trimming took 6 bases from V and 4 from J, leaving 11 bases between them. CDR3 loop: CASRPPWADTQYF. In nucleotides, the CDR3 is TGTGCCAGCAGGCCACCCTGGGCAGATACGCAGTATTTT.

A few counts support this clone. The chain is built from TRBV20-1 and TRBJ1-3; no clear D gene. Trimming pared 7 bases from V and 0 bases from J, leaving 4 bases between. CDR1 and CDR2 (germline): DFQATT, SNEGSKA (reference sequence). This CDR3 is built from 11 residues. CDR3 protein: CSVHSGNTIYF. As DNA, the CDR3 is TGCAGTGTTCACTCTGGAAACACCATATATTTT.

The V gene is TRBV2, the J gene TRBJ2-1; 7 nucleotides line up with TRBD2. Losses at the gene ends were 11 bases for V and 1 base for J; bases not matched to a gene: 8. Germline V gene sequence: CDR1 SNHLY, CDR2 FYNNEI. The CDR3 is 14 amino acids. The DNA for the CDR3 is TGTGCCGGGACTGAGCGGGATTCCTACAATGAGCAGTTCTTC. As protein: CAGTERDSYNEQFF.

The rearrangement joins TRBV18 to TRBJ2-3; D might be TRBD1 or TRBD2, each matching 6 bases. V gave up 3 bases and J gave up 4 bases, with 11 bases separating them. The CDR3 length is 14 residues. Germline lookup yields CDR1 KGHSH and CDR2 LQKENI. The CDR3: CASSPPGGPDTQYF. The CDR3 DNA follows: TGTGCCAGCTCACCCCCTGGGGGGCCAGATACGCAGTATTTT.

V is TRBV23-1 and J is TRBJ2-1, with 10 bases matching TRBD2. TRBV23-1 is noted as an ORF with a role that remains uncertain. The CDR3 length is 19 residues. With V trimmed by 4 bases and J by 0 bases, 12 bases remained unmatched. In DNA, the CDR3 is TGCGCCAGCAGTCCGGTCATAGCGGGAGGCCCAAGCTCCTACAATGAGCAGTTCTTC. This sequence encodes CASSPVIAGGPSSYNEQFF.

This clone was detected a few times. The chain employs TRBV5-1 and TRBJ1-1; possibly TRBD1 for D (5 bases). Germline-derived CDR1 and CDR2 are SGHRS and YFSETQ. The CDR3 sequence is 12 residues long. The ends were cut back, 3 bases at V and 7 bases at J, with 10 bases in the middle. DNA of the CDR3: TGCGCCAGCAGCTGGGGACGGGGTGAAGCTTTCTTT. Its protein is CASSWGRGEAFF.

This clone was detected only a few times. DNA of the CDR3: TGCGCCAGCAGCTTGGATGGCCAGGGGAGTAACACTGAAGCTTTCTTT. The encoded protein is CASSLDGQGSNTEAFF. This chain connects TRBV5-1 to TRBJ1-1; D is possibly TRBD1 (6 bases). This CDR3 comprises 16 residues. The V gene's germline CDR1 is SGHRS and CDR2 YFSETQ. The germline V and J ends were trimmed by 0 bases and 2 bases, with 14 bases remaining between them.

The chain joins TRBV7-9 to TRBJ1-1; possibly TRBD1 for D (6 bases). The germline V and J ends were trimmed by 5 bases and 4 bases, with 11 bases remaining between them. The CDR3 consists of 13 residues. The germline V gene encodes CDR1 SEHNR and CDR2 FQNEAQ (reference sequence). CDR3 bases: TGTGCCAGCAGCAGAATACAGGGCACTGAAGCTTTCTTT. It yields the protein CASSRIQGTEAFF.

The chain uses TRBV7-2 and TRBJ1-3; the D is unclear. Germline values: CDR1 SGHTA, CDR2 FQGNSA. Trimming removed 5 bases at V and 1 base at J, with 12 bases between. CDR3 length: 15 residues. CDR3 sequence: CASSPPGQSGNTIYF. The CDR3 DNA is TGTGCCAGCAGCCCGCCGGGTCAGTCTGGAAACACCATATATTTT. Filled out from reference TRBV7-2 and TRBJ1-3, the complete variable domain reads GAGVSQSPSNKVTEKGKDVELRCDPISGHTALYWYRQSLGQGLEFLIYFQGNSAPDKSGLPSDRFSAERTGGSVSTLTIQRTQQEDSAVYLCASSPPGQSGNTIYFGEGSWLTVV.

This clone has more than one count but fewer than ten. The V gene is TRBV4-1, the J gene TRBJ1-5; no definite D call. V lost 0 bases to trimming and J lost 11 bases, with 8 bases between them. Germline V gene data show CDR1 as MGHRA and CDR2 as YSYEKL. The CDR3 loop spans 12 amino acids. CDR3: CASSQDFVTQHF. As DNA, the CDR3 is TGCGCCAGCAGCCAAGATTTCGTAACCCAGCATTTT.

This chain connects TRBV6-5 to TRBJ1-4; D uncertain. This CDR3 comprises 15 residues. Germline V gene lookup returns CDR1 MNHEY and CDR2 SVGAGI. V was pared by 4 bases and J by 2 bases, with 11 bases between. The CDR3 is CASSSYRMTNEKLFF. The DNA of the CDR3 is TGTGCCAGCAGTTCCTACAGAATGACTAATGAAAAACTGTTTTTT.

With respect to this clone: Additional DNA sequences in this sample encode the identical CDR3. The chain carries TRBV2 and TRBJ2-5; tentative D call: TRBD1 (6 bases). Between the trimmed V and J ends, which lost 4 bases and 5 bases, there was a span of 11 bases. Germline V gene lookup returns CDR1 SNHLY and CDR2 FYNNEI. The CDR3 contains 13 residues. In DNA, the CDR3 is TGTGCCAGCAGTGGGCAGGGGATGGAGACCCAGTACTTC. This codes for CASSGQGMETQYF.

In nucleotides, the CDR3 is TGCGCCAGCAGCTTGGCCTTGGGGGCCGATAATGAAAAACTGTTTTTT. Translated: CASSLALGADNEKLFF. J is TRBJ1-4 and V is TRBV5-1, with TRBD1 as a possible D gene (6 bases). Germline V CDR1 and CDR2: SGHRS, YFSETQ. Trimming cost V 0 bases and J 4 bases, with 13 bases left between them. There are 16 residues in the CDR3.

CDR3 sequence reads: CSVEDLADGYTF. The DNA for the CDR3 is TGCAGCGTTGAAGATCTGGCGGATGGCTACACCTTC. The chain couples TRBV29-1 to TRBJ1-2, with unresolved D. Germline-derived CDR1 and CDR2 are SQVTM and ANQGSEA. V was trimmed by 0 bases and J by 6 bases, leaving 8 bases between them. This CDR3 has 12 amino acids.

This clone was detected only a few times. This CDR3 reads CASSSSAGGSNSPLHF. DNA for the CDR3: TGTGCCAGCAGCTCGTCGGCAGGGGGCTCGAACTCACCCCTCCACTTT. The rearrangement joins TRBV7-9 to TRBJ1-6, with 8 bases lining up with TRBD1. J was trimmed by 10 bases and V by 4 bases; bases with no gene match: 12. CDR1 is SEHNR, CDR2 FQNEAQ, per germline (reference sequence). This CDR3 region has 16 residues.

V gene TRBV7-9 combines with J gene TRBJ1-4; D is unresolved. Germline loops: CDR1 SEHNR, CDR2 FQNEAQ (reference sequence). The CDR3 runs to 14 residues. Trimming pared 5 bases from V and 7 bases from J, leaving 14 bases between. The chain's CDR3 is CASSRPREVEKLFF. The CDR3 coding sequence is TGTGCCAGCAGCAGACCCCGGGAAGTTGAAAAACTGTTTTTT. The whole variable domain, remainder taken from reference TRBV7-9 and TRBJ1-4, is DTGVSQNPRHKITKRGQNVTFRCDPISEHNRLYWYRQTLGQGPEFLTYFQNEAQLEKSRLLSDRFSAERPKGSFSTLEIQRTEQGDSAMYLCASSRPREVEKLFFGSGTQLSVL.

The chain employs TRBV19 and TRBJ2-7, with 14 bases identical to TRBD2. Germline V gene data show CDR1 as LNHDA and CDR2 as SQIVND (reference sequence). The V segment lost 4 bases and the J segment 2 bases; nucleotides outside the gene matches: 1. This CDR3 region has 15 residues. The CDR3, as DNA: TGTGCCAGTAGTACGGGACTAGCGGGAGCCTACGAGCAGTACTTC. It yields the protein CASSTGLAGAYEQYF.

V is TRBV6-6 and J is TRBJ2-1, with TRBD1 matching 9 bases. The ends lost 7 bases at V and 7 bases at J; junction bases unmatched: 8. CDR1 and CDR2 from the germline V gene are MNHNY and SVGAGI (reference sequence). The CDR3 loop spans 14 amino acids. CDR3: CASTDRGEGNEQFF. In nucleotides, the CDR3 is TGTGCCAGCACGGACAGGGGAGAGGGGAATGAGCAGTTCTTC.

The chain combines TRBV5-1 with TRBJ2-7; no firm D call. Per germline, CDR1 SGHRS and CDR2 YFSETQ. Trimming took off 2 bases at V and 5 bases at J, with 8 bases between the two ends. CDR3 length equals 12 residues. The CDR3 sequence: CASSFLGDEQYF. CDR3 in DNA: TGCGCCAGCAGCTTCCTGGGCGACGAGCAGTACTTC.

The V call is TRBV30, the J call TRBJ2-7; D not resolved. The V end was cut by 0 bases, the J end by 5 bases, with 11 bases between. The CDR3 is made up of 13 amino acids. Germline-derived CDR1 and CDR2 are GTSNPN and SVGIG (reference sequence). CDR3 region: CAWSVNQVNEQYF. Here the CDR3 DNA reads TGTGCCTGGAGTGTCAATCAAGTCAACGAGCAGTACTTC.

V gene TRBV29-1 combines with J gene TRBJ1-2; D is unclear. Germline CDR1 is SQVTM and CDR2 is ANQGSEA. The CDR3 has 14 amino acids. V was shortened by 2 bases and J by 8 bases, with 18 bases between the two germline ends. The CDR3 DNA reads as TGCAGCGTTGAACTGAGACCCTTGTCGGGGGGCTACACCTTC. This encodes CSVELRPLSGGYTF.

The chain links TRBV28 to TRBJ1-1; D is unresolved. Between the trimmed V and J ends, which lost 5 bases and 7 bases, there was a span of 14 bases. The CDR3 has 13 amino acids. Per germline, CDR1 MDHEN and CDR2 SYDVKM. The CDR3 sequence: CASSPDRGGEAFF. Here the CDR3 DNA reads TGTGCCAGCAGTCCCGATAGAGGTGGTGAAGCTTTCTTT.

The chain joins TRBV7-9 to TRBJ1-1, with 7 bases matching TRBD1. V shed 5 bases, J shed 3 bases, and the junction held 6 bases outside the gene matches. CDR3 size: 14 residues. CDR1 and CDR2 from the germline V gene are SEHNR and FQNEAQ (reference sequence). The CDR3 region is CASSPQGTDTEAFF. DNA for the CDR3: TGTGCCAGCAGCCCCCAGGGGACAGACACTGAAGCTTTCTTT.

This rearrangement joins TRBV5-8 to TRBJ2-1; TRBD1 agrees at 7 bases. Per germline, CDR1 SGHTS and CDR2 YDEGEE. This CDR3 comprises 12 residues. Trimming at V came to 10 bases and at J to 4 bases, leaving 5 bases not matched to a gene. CDR3 bases: TGTGCCGGGGACAGAACTTACAATGAGCAGTTCTTC. Its translation: CAGDRTYNEQFF.

The chain couples TRBV5-6 to TRBJ2-3; no firm D call. The CDR3 covers 14 residues. Trimming pared 0 bases from V and 0 bases from J, leaving 5 bases between. CDR1 is SGHDT and CDR2 is YYEEEE in the germline V gene. The chain's CDR3 is CASSLVASTDTQYF. Written as DNA, the CDR3 is TGTGCCAGCAGCTTGGTGGCTAGCACAGATACGCAGTATTTT.

The V call is TRBV9, the J call TRBJ2-5; TRBD2 matches at 7 bases. The ends lost 0 bases at V and 5 bases at J; junction bases unmatched: 7. Germline CDR1 is SGDLS and CDR2 is YYNGEE. The CDR3 covers 15 residues. The CDR3 spells CASSVAGGSWETQYF. The CDR3 DNA reads as TGTGCCAGCAGCGTAGCGGGCGGGAGCTGGGAGACCCAGTACTTC. Complete variable domain (other parts from reference TRBV9 and TRBJ2-5): DSGVTQTPKHLITATGQRVTLRCSPRSGDLSVYWYQQSLDQGLQFLIQYYNGEERAKGNILERFSAQQFPDLHSELNLSSLELGDSALYFCASSVAGGSWETQYFGPGTRLLVL.